These T cell receptor beta chains were read from a single sample in a study of blood T cell repertoires in COVID-19. Libraries were prepared by immunoSEQ multiplex PCR; TCRdb keeps only in-frame clonotypes and omits some of them. Here the sample spans 250,000 or so clones, approximately 89% being singletons. Sequencing used PBMCs or T cells enriched from blood (not recorded which). These receptors came from a young woman who had recovered from COVID-19. CDR3s include the opening cysteine and the closing phenylalanine or tryptophan. A D gene is named only where the DNA matches it firmly. A row's size may be missing; if present it is once, few, many or a size class.

TRBV7-8,NA,NA,TRBJ2-3,TGTGCCAGCAGCTTACTTGATACGCAGTATTTT,CASSLLDTQYF
TRBV5-5,NA,TRBD2,TRBJ2-5,TGTGCCAGCAGCGTGGAGCGACTAGCTAGGGAGACCCAGTACTTC,CASSVERLARETQYF
TRBV10-2,NA,TRBD2,TRBJ2-1,TGCGCCAGCAGTAGAACTAGCGGGGGATACAATGAGCAGTTCTTC,CASSRTSGGYNEQFF
TRBV4-3,once,NA,TRBJ1-6,TGCGCCAGCAGCCAAACGGGAGGGGGGCTGCGTAATTCACCCCTCCACTTT,CASSQTGGGLRNSPLHF
TRBV2,NA,TRBD1,TRBJ1-4,TGTGCCAGCAGTGAAACAGGGACAGGGCGGGAAAAACTGTTTTTT,CASSETGTGREKLFF
TRBV30,few,NA,TRBJ1-3,TGTGCCTGGAGTTCACAGTCTGGAAACACCATATATTTT,CAWSSQSGNTIYF
TRBV6-1,NA,TRBD2,TRBJ2-7,TGTGCCAGCAGTGAGTTAGCGGGAGTTAAAGGCGAGCAGTACTTC,CASSELAGVKGEQYF
TRBV29-1,NA,TRBD1,TRBJ2-3,TGCAGCGTTGAAGATGACAGGGAATTGGCAGATACGCAGTATTTT,CSVEDDRELADTQYF
TRBV11-2,NA,TRBD2,TRBJ2-5,TGTGCCAGCAGCCCAGGACTAGCGGGGGGGCCGGAGACCCAGTACTTC,CASSPGLAGGPETQYF
TRBV5-1,NA,TRBD1,TRBJ1-1,TGCGCCAGCAGCCCGCGACAGGGGGAGGGCACTGAAGCTTTCTTT,CASSPRQGEGTEAFF
TRBV20-1,once,NA,TRBJ2-5,TGCAGTGCTAGAGAAGAAGGGGCCCAGTACTTC,CSAREEGAQYF
TRBV5-1,once,NA,TRBJ2-1,TGCGCCAGCAGCTTGGACTTGGATGAGCAGTTCTTC,CASSLDLDEQFF
TRBV29-1,NA,NA,TRBJ2-3,TGCAGCGCGGCCAGAGGTAGCACAGATACGCAGTATTTT,CSAARGSTDTQYF
TRBV5-1,NA,TRBD2,TRBJ2-3,TGCGCCAGCAGCCGAACGCGGGAGTTAGATACGCAGTATTTT,CASSRTRELDTQYF
TRBV19,NA,NA,TRBJ2-2,TGTGCCAGTAGCACCACGGGAGACACCGGGGAGCTGTTTTTT,CASSTTGDTGELFF
TRBV7-9,NA,NA,TRBJ2-3,TGTGCCAGCAGCGAAGCCCCCAGGGTTGGTACGCAGTATTTT,CASSEAPRVGTQYF
TRBV4-3,NA,NA,TRBJ1-3,TGCGCCAGCAGCCAAGCCATAGGGGCAGCCTCTGGAAACACCATATATTTT,CASSQAIGAASGNTIYF
TRBV30,NA,NA,TRBJ1-4,TGTGCCTGGAGTGTGGCGGGGAATGAAAAACTGTTTTTT,CAWSVAGNEKLFF
TRBV14,NA,TRBD2,TRBJ2-7,TGTGCCAGCAGCCAAGTTACTACTAGCGGGAGCTACGAGCAGTACTTC,CASSQVTTSGSYEQYF